These 29 T cell receptor beta chains share one sample of origin, sequenced in a study of radiation and T cells in renal cell carcinoma. The table came from immunoSEQ multiplex PCR; TCRdb's copy has only in-frame clones and leaves some out. The table includes nearly 50,000 clones, approximately 80% detected once. Specified time point: baseline pretreatment blood. Regarding treatment: 15 Gy SBRT to primary tumor, nephrectomy 4 weeks later. The sequencing here drew on blood, taken from a patient whose treatment included radiotherapy and nephrectomy. Source of these receptors: a woman in her 70s with renal cell carcinoma.

This chain uses TRBV7-2 with TRBJ2-7, with D perhaps matching TRBD1 (8 bases). The CDR3 is 14 amino acids. V was clipped by 2 bases and J by 7 bases, with 15 bases between them. Germline assignment: CDR1 SGHTA and CDR2 FQGNSA. This CDR3 reads CASSLSDRGGEQYF. CDR3 coding DNA: TGTGCCAGCAGCTTAAGCGACAGGGGAGGGGAGCAGTACTTC.

This clone showed up just a few times. This chain uses TRBV4-1 with TRBJ2-2, with a tentative D call TRBD2 (5 bases). The CDR3 loop spans 14 amino acids. Germline assignment: CDR1 MGHRA and CDR2 YSYEKL. V was shortened by 1 base and J by 9 bases, with 12 bases between the two germline ends. This CDR3 reads CASSQVEPSRELFF. The CDR3 nucleotides read TGCGCCAGCAGCCAAGTCGAACCTAGCCGGGAGCTGTTTTTT.

The V and J genes are TRBV5-1 and TRBJ1-4; 7 nucleotides agree with TRBD1. The junction had 6 bases not matched to a gene; V was cut back by 4 bases and J by 0 bases. The CDR3 has 16 amino acids. CDR1 and CDR2 from the germline V gene are SGHRS and YFSETQ. CDR3 DNA sequence: TGCGCCAGCAGCCCCGGGACAGTTGCAACTAATGAAAAACTGTTTTTT. It encodes CASSPGTVATNEKLFF.

This clone was seen a single time. The chain employs TRBV4-3 and TRBJ2-7; 8 bases line up with TRBD2. Germline loops: CDR1 LGHNA, CDR2 YSLEER. The CDR3 loop spans 15 amino acids. Unmatched junction bases numbered 6, after V lost 0 bases and J lost 5 bases. In DNA form, the CDR3 reads TGCGCCAGCAGCCAAGATTGGACAGCGGGGGACGAGCAGTACTTC. It is translated as CASSQDWTAGDEQYF.

This clone was seen only once. The chain couples TRBV6-4 to TRBJ1-2; TRBD1 matches at 7 bases. Germline-derived CDR1 and CDR2 are MRHNA and SNTAGT. With V trimmed by 6 bases and J by 4 bases, 17 bases remained unmatched. The CDR3 spans 17 residues. CDR3 sequence (DNA): TGTGCCAGCAGGCCCTCCGTAGGGGGCGCGGAGTCCTATGGCTACACCTTC. It is translated as CASRPSVGGAESYGYTF.

Here the CDR3 reads CASRKPTGELFF. CDR3 nucleotide sequence: TGTGCCAGCAGAAAGCCTACCGGGGAGCTGTTTTTT. The J gene is TRBJ2-2, the V gene TRBV11-2; D is undetermined. The germline V gene encodes CDR1 SGHAT and CDR2 FQNNGV. The germline V and J ends were trimmed by 6 bases and 5 bases, with 7 bases remaining between them. The CDR3 has 12 residues.

The CDR3 DNA is TGTGCCAGCAGTCCCCGGGACAGAGATTCACCCCTCCACTTT. Its protein is CASSPRDRDSPLHF. This chain uses TRBV6-1 with TRBJ1-6; 7 bases agree with TRBD1. Losses at the gene ends were 5 bases for V and 8 bases for J; bases not matched to a gene: 6. The CDR3 totals 14 residues. Germline CDR1 reads MNHNS; CDR2 reads SASEGT.

In DNA form, the CDR3 reads TGTGCCAGCAGCTTTTTAGCCTCCTACGAGCAGTACTTC. Its protein is CASSFLASYEQYF. J is TRBJ2-7 and V is TRBV5-8; D is unresolved. V lost 2 bases and J lost 0, with 6 bases in between. The CDR3 loop spans 13 amino acids. Per germline, CDR1 SGHTS and CDR2 YDEGEE.

The chain carries TRBV7-2 and TRBJ1-3, with TRBD1 matching 11 bases. The V segment lost 5 bases and the J segment 0 bases; nucleotides outside the gene matches: 6. The CDR3 runs to 17 residues. Per the germline V gene, CDR1 is SGHTA and CDR2 is FQGNSA. CDR3 loop: CASSLGQGVASGNTIYF. CDR3 nucleotide sequence: TGTGCCAGCAGCCTGGGACAGGGGGTAGCCTCTGGAAACACCATATATTTT.

This chain joins TRBV6-6 and TRBJ2-3; D gene uncertain. This CDR3 has 15 residues. Germline V gene sequence: CDR1 MNHNY, CDR2 SVGAGI (reference sequence). V was clipped by 6 bases and J by 0 bases, with 13 bases between them. CDR3 protein: CASSQGVSSTDTQYF. The CDR3 DNA reads as TGTGCCAGCAGCCAAGGAGTTTCTAGCACAGATACGCAGTATTTT.

The J gene is TRBJ2-2, the V gene TRBV30, with TRBD1 matching over 8 bases. Germline assignment: CDR1 GTSNPN and CDR2 SVGIG (reference sequence). Trimming cost V 2 bases and J 3 bases; bases outside gene matches: 5. This CDR3 is 15 amino acids long. CDR3 DNA sequence: TGTGCCTGGAGTCGGACAGGGTTGGACACCGGGGAGCTGTTTTTT. This codes for CAWSRTGLDTGELFF.

The chain employs TRBV6-6 and TRBJ1-6, with TRBD1 identical over 9 bases. There are 16 residues in the CDR3. Germline assignment: CDR1 MNHNY and CDR2 SVGAGI (reference sequence). With V trimmed by 2 bases and J by 7 bases, 6 bases remained unmatched. CDR3 in DNA: TGTGCCAGCAGTTACCTCGGACAGGGGTTAAATTCACCCCTCCACTTT. Translating gives CASSYLGQGLNSPLHF.

This clone was seen just once. This chain joins TRBV5-1 and TRBJ2-3; 7 bases match TRBD2. CDR3 length: 15 amino acids. Germline values: CDR1 SGHRS, CDR2 YFSETQ. J gave up 3 bases and V 0 bases, and 4 bases lay outside the gene matches. The CDR3 nucleotides read TGCGCCAGCAGCTTGGGTGGCGGGAGAACAGATACGCAGTATTTT. This sequence encodes CASSLGGGRTDTQYF.

CDR3: CASSLETSSYEQYF. CDR3 nucleotide sequence: TGCGCCAGCAGCCTCGAGACTAGCTCCTACGAGCAGTACTTC. This chain joins TRBV10-1 and TRBJ2-7; D possibly corresponds to TRBD2 (6 bases). The CDR3 has 14 amino acids. The germline V gene has CDR1 WNHNN and CDR2 SYGVQD (reference sequence). The V end was cut by 6 bases, the J end by 0 bases, with 12 bases between.

V and J are TRBV10-1 and TRBJ1-5, with 8 bases identical to TRBD1. Germline-derived CDR1 and CDR2 are WNHNN and SYGVQD (reference sequence). V lost 9 bases and J lost 6; bases outside the gene matches: 13. The CDR3 totals 15 residues. Here the CDR3 DNA reads TGCGCCAGTTCAGACGTTACAGGGGGAACTCAGCCCCAGCATTTT. Protein product: CASSDVTGGTQPQHF.

The chain uses TRBV7-2 and TRBJ2-1; D might be TRBD2 (6 bases). The CDR3 consists of 15 residues. Germline-derived CDR1 and CDR2 are SGHTA and FQGNSA. Trimming pared 3 bases from V and 1 base from J, leaving 10 bases between. For the CDR3, the DNA is TGTGCCAGCAGCTTTAGCGGTTTTTCCTACAATGAGCAGTTCTTC. This codes for CASSFSGFSYNEQFF.

V gene TRBV29-1 combines with J gene TRBJ2-2; TRBD1 matches at 8 bases. The ends lost 4 bases at V and 4 bases at J; junction bases unmatched: 14. The CDR3 has 17 residues. Germline V gene data show CDR1 as SQVTM and CDR2 as ANQGSEA. CDR3 sequence: CSVGARGQGAVTGELFF. The CDR3, as DNA: TGCAGCGTTGGTGCCCGGGGGCAGGGGGCGGTCACCGGGGAGCTGTTTTTT.

This clone occurred once. The V call is TRBV5-1, the J call TRBJ2-6; the match to TRBD1 covers 8 bases. The CDR3 is made up of 18 amino acids. After removal of 3 bases from V and 2 bases from J, the junction contained 10 bases not matched to a gene. Germline assignment: CDR1 SGHRS and CDR2 YFSETQ. CDR3 sequence reads: CASSSGTGPTAGANVLTF. CDR3 nucleotide sequence: TGCGCCAGCAGCTCGGGGACAGGACCAACGGCTGGGGCCAACGTCCTGACTTTC.

The chain joins TRBV10-1 to TRBJ1-6; TRBD1 agrees at 12 bases. Looked up from germline, CDR1 is WNHNN and CDR2 is SYGVQD (reference sequence). The CDR3 covers 16 residues. The V segment lost 5 bases and the J segment 13 bases; nucleotides outside the gene matches: 12. The CDR3, as DNA: TGCGCCAGCAGTCAGGGACCGGGACAGGGGGCGATGCCCCTCCACTTT. Its protein product is CASSQGPGQGAMPLHF.

This chain links TRBV4-1 with TRBJ2-2; no clear D. CDR1 and CDR2 from the germline V gene are MGHRA and YSYEKL. This CDR3 has 15 residues. The ends were cut back, 4 bases at V and 6 bases at J, with 15 bases in the middle. The chain's CDR3 is CASSLSTDGAGELFF. CDR3 nucleotides: TGCGCCAGCAGCCTTTCGACGGACGGCGCCGGGGAGCTGTTTTTT.

V is TRBV9 and J is TRBJ2-5; D is ambiguous. The CDR3 covers 13 residues. Germline assignment: CDR1 SGDLS and CDR2 YYNGEE. Between the trimmed V and J ends, which lost 4 bases and 2 bases, there was a span of 9 bases. The CDR3 bases are TGTGCCAGCAGCCGCGGCTTGCAAGAGACCCAGTACTTC. This gives the protein CASSRGLQETQYF.

The chain uses TRBV19 and TRBJ1-2; D unclear. Trimming left V 5 bases short and J 2 bases short, with 9 bases between. From germline, CDR1 is LNHDA and CDR2 SQIVND (reference sequence). The CDR3 has 13 residues. In DNA, the CDR3 is TGTGCCAGTAGTGTGGACGGGAACTATGGCTACACCTTC. This gives the protein CASSVDGNYGYTF.

The rearrangement joins TRBV9 to TRBJ1-2; 7 bases fit TRBD1. The CDR3 is made up of 14 amino acids. In germline, CDR1 is SGDLS, CDR2 YYNGEE. With V trimmed by 4 bases and J by 7 bases, 10 bases remained unmatched. Here the CDR3 DNA reads TGTGCCAGCAGCTTAACCGGGACAGAGCGTGGCTACACCTTC. As protein: CASSLTGTERGYTF. Combining the CDR3 with reference TRBV9 and TRBJ1-2 gives the whole variable domain DSGVTQTPKHLITATGQRVTLRCSPRSGDLSVYWYQQSLDQGLQFLIQYYNGEERAKGNILERFSAQQFPDLHSELNLSSLELGDSALYFCASSLTGTERGYTFGSGTRLTVV.

The chain uses TRBV21-1 and TRBJ2-3; TRBD2 is the table's D call and was not checked against the DNA. TRBV21-1 is assigned pseudogene status. CDR3 length equals 17 residues. The CDR3 coding sequence is TGTGCCAGCAGCAAAGTAACCCGGGATCACCACACAGATACGCAGTATTTT. It is translated as CASSKVTRDHHTDTQYF.

The chain links TRBV9 to TRBJ2-5; possibly TRBD2 for D (5 bases). The CDR3 runs 15 residues. Trimming removed 0 bases from V and 5 bases from J, with 14 bases in between. Germline assignment: CDR1 SGDLS and CDR2 YYNGEE. CDR3 coding DNA: TGTGCCAGCAGCGTAGGTGGTACGTCGGGGGAGACCCAGTACTTC. Amino acid sequence: CASSVGGTSGETQYF.

This clone was counted between two and nine times. CDR3 protein: CASSLGRLGTEAFF. CDR3 DNA sequence: TGTGCCAGCAGCCTAGGGAGACTGGGCACTGAAGCTTTCTTT. The gene calls are TRBV5-8 and TRBJ1-1, with no clear D. The germline V and J ends were trimmed by 4 bases and 4 bases, with 14 bases remaining between them. Germline V CDR1 and CDR2: SGHTS, YDEGEE. The CDR3 totals 14 residues.

The rearrangement links TRBV25-1 to TRBJ1-2; no firm D call. Germline assignment: CDR1 MGHDK and CDR2 SYGVNS. The germline V and J ends were trimmed by 6 bases and 3 bases, with 14 bases remaining between them. This CDR3 is built from 14 residues. Here the CDR3 DNA reads TGTGCCAGCAGCCGAGACGGGCAGCACTATGGCTACACCTTC. It is translated as CASSRDGQHYGYTF.

The genes are TRBV9 and TRBJ2-2; TRBD1 might be the D (6 bases). Germline V gene sequence: CDR1 SGDLS, CDR2 YYNGEE. V gave up 3 bases and J gave up 5 bases, with 11 bases separating them. CDR3 length: 14 residues. CDR3 protein: CASSADSRTGELFF. For the CDR3, the DNA is TGTGCCAGCAGCGCGGACAGTCGGACCGGGGAGCTGTTTTTT.

This rearrangement joins TRBV27 to TRBJ2-1; 9 positions agree with TRBD2. This CDR3 is 16 amino acids long. The V and J ends lost 3 bases and 7 bases, in that order; junction bases with no gene match: 10. CDR1 and CDR2 (germline): MNHEY, SMNVEV (reference sequence). CDR3 DNA: TGTGCCAGCAGTTTTGTCAGCGGGGGGAACAGGAATGAGCAGTTCTTC. Protein product: CASSFVSGGNRNEQFF.